These T cell receptor beta chains were read from a single sample in a study of blood T cell repertoires in COVID-19. This table comes from immunoSEQ multiplex PCR, and its TCRdb copy is limited to in-frame clones, with some not included. The data show about 210,000 clones, approximately 85% seen once. The source material was peripheral blood. These receptors all come from a woman in her 70s with COVID-19, enrolled during active disease. Each CDR3 is given with its conserved first and last residue. A D gene is named only where the DNA matches it firmly.

D	V	J	CDR3	DNA
TRBD1	TRBV6-5	TRBJ1-2	CASQVGTGYGYTF	TGTGCCTCTCAGGTCGGGACAGGGTATGGCTACACCTTC
TRBD2	TRBV10-3	TRBJ2-5	CAISLTSVGETQYF	TGTGCCATCAGCCTGACTAGCGTGGGGGAGACCCAGTACTTC
-	TRBV9	TRBJ2-3	CASSGPHTGQTTDTQYF	TGTGCCAGCAGCGGGCCCCACACTGGACAGACCACAGATACGCAGTATTTT
-	TRBV5-3	TRBJ1-2	CARSQGHKRNYGYTF	TGTGCCAGAAGCCAGGGACACAAAAGGAACTATGGCTACACCTTC
-	TRBV19	TRBJ1-5	CASSRFSNQPQHF	TGTGCCAGTAGTCGGTTCAGCAATCAGCCCCAGCATTTT
-	TRBV7-9	TRBJ1-4	CASSPPPEKLFF	TGTGCCAGCAGCCCTCCCCCCGAAAAACTGTTTTTT
TRBD1	TRBV6-5	TRBJ1-2	CASSSRPDRGNGYTF	TGTGCCAGCAGTTCCCGGCCCGACAGGGGGAATGGCTACACCTTC
-	TRBV29-1	TRBJ2-5	CSVAPVPQGTQYF	TGCAGCGTAGCCCCGGTCCCCCAGGGGACCCAGTACTTC
TRBD1	TRBV5-4	TRBJ2-7	CASSLAGGSYEQYF	TGTGCCAGCAGCTTGGCAGGGGGTTCCTACGAGCAGTACTTC
-	TRBV5-6	TRBJ2-7	CASSLGIRIGEQYF	TGTGCCAGCAGCTTGGGTATCCGAATCGGCGAGCAGTACTTC
-	TRBV29-1	TRBJ1-1	CSVAGSGGDTEAFF	TGCAGCGTTGCGGGGTCTGGAGGGGACACTGAAGCTTTCTTT
-	TRBV19	TRBJ1-1	CASRLGVSSIIF	TGTGCCAGTAGATTGGGAGTCAGCTCGATAATCTTT
-	TRBV27	TRBJ2-7	CASSLYSGFSYEQYF	TGTGCCAGCAGTTTATATTCGGGATTTAGCTACGAGCAGTACTTC
-	TRBV28	TRBJ1-5	CASSFGAENQPQHF	TGTGCCAGCAGTTTTGGGGCAGAAAATCAGCCCCAGCATTTT
TRBD2	TRBV7-2	TRBJ2-7	CASSGGLGQLYEQYF	TGTGCCAGCAGCGGGGGACTAGGGCAACTCTACGAGCAGTACTTC
-	TRBV30	TRBJ1-1	CAWRAWANTEAFF	TGTGCCTGGAGGGCCTGGGCGAACACTGAAGCTTTCTTT
-	TRBV5-5	TRBJ1-5	CASSLAGNQPQHF	TGTGCCAGCAGCTTGGCAGGGAATCAGCCCCAGCATTTT
TRBD1	TRBV11-3	TRBJ1-2	CASSSIYDREEKFYGYTF	TGTGCCAGCAGCTCCATCTACGACAGGGAAGAAAAGTTCTATGGCTACACCTTC